This T cell receptor (beta chain) was recorded in a study of cytomegalovirus exposure and HLA in healthy donors. 60 Vbeta and 13 Jbeta primers were used in PCR. TCRdb's table, derived via immunoSEQ multiplex PCR, lists solely in-frame clones and lacks some. The table lists 150,000 to 200,000 clones. Turning to this clone: What it binds is not known.

Study-wide results and limits: According to an earlier analysis, most TCR beta V segments yielded productive rearrangements about 90% or about 30% of the time. Among the most significant clusters, several appeared linked to common viral pathogens in a later analysis. The authors reported that TCR beta sequences could predict HLA-A and HLA-B alleles. These predictions were accurate for most subjects in the first cohort.

Participants comprised healthy donors of bone marrow. Germline-derived CDR1 and CDR2 are SGHAT and FQDESV (reference sequence). V lost 3 bases to trimming and J lost 4 bases, with 7 bases between them. The CDR3 length is 13 residues. The specimen sequenced was PBMCs. This clonotype was obtained from a boy aged 5-17 years in good health and CMV-seronegative. The chain joins TRBV11-1 to TRBJ2-1; D not resolved. The DNA for the CDR3 is TGTGCCAGCAGCTTCGAGGAATACAATGAGCAGTTCTTC. As protein: CASSFEEYNEQFF.